This T cell receptor (beta chain) was identified during a study of cytomegalovirus exposure and HLA in healthy donors. The PCR used 60 Vbeta and 13 Jbeta primers. Sequencing used immunoSEQ multiplex PCR; TCRdb keeps in-frame clones, though not all of them. The table shows around 130,000 clones, with 75% to 85% occurring only once. Germline-derived CDR1 and CDR2 are SGHNT and YYREEE (reference sequence). The CDR3 contains 13 residues. The chain carries TRBV5-4 and TRBJ2-5; 9 bases are a match to TRBD2. The closer fit of TRBJ2-7 to the DNA end suggests the J call may be wrong. This receptor was taken from a male donor in good health and CMV-seronegative. The sequencing sample was made of PBMCs. CDR3 nucleotides: TGTGCCAGCAGCGGTAGCGGGAGTTACGAGCAGTACTTC. This translates into CASSGSGSYEQYF.